This T cell receptor (beta chain) was documented in a study of blood T cells in healthy people across ages. The wider study: With template switching, about one barcoded beta molecule was captured per two T cells. Findings and limits, study-wide: Age brought a roughly linear fall in TCR beta diversity measured per million T cells. Donors of long life had a larger count of naive CD4+ cells and greater diversity than aged donors.

Then a second PCR, running roughly 7 to 11 cycles, was carried out with a sample-barcoded 5' primer and a J-beta primer mix. TCRdb reanalysed the 5' RACE reads using MiXCR and keeps one entry per CDR3 protein. This sample has 1.5 million to 2 million distinct CDR3 sequences, with over 25% found just once. This clonotype turned up a few times. The antigen is unknown. CDR1 is SGHDN and CDR2 is FVKESK in the germline V gene. Trimming took 0 bases from V and 7 from J, leaving 24 bases between them. The CDR3 runs to 18 residues. V is TRBV14 and J is TRBJ1-1, with D tentatively TRBD1 (5 bases). The sequence was obtained from a woman in her thirties in good health. The sequenced material came from blood. The CDR3 sequence: CASSQESGRWTPPYEAFF. The CDR3 DNA reads as TGTGCCAGCAGCCAAGAAAGTGGTAGATGGACACCGCCATATGAAGCTTTCTTT.